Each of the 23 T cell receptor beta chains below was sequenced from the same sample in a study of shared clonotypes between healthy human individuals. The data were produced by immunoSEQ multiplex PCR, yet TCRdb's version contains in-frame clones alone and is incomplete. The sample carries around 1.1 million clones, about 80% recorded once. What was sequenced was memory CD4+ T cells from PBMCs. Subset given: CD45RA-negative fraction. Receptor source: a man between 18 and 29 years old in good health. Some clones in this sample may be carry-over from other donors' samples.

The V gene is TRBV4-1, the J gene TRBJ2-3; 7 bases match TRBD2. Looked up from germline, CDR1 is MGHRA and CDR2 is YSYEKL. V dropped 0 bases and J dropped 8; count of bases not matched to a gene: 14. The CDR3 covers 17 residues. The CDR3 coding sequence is TGCGCCAGCAGCCAAGATTGGATCGGGAGGCGGCAGGGTACGCAGTATTTT. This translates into CASSQDWIGRRQGTQYF.

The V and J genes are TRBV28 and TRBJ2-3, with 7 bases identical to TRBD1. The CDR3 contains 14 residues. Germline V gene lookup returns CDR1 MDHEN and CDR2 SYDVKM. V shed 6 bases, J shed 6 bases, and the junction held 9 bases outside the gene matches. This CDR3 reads CASSPGGMGDTQYF. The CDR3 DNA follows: TGTGCCAGCAGCCCAGGGGGAATGGGGGATACGCAGTATTTT.

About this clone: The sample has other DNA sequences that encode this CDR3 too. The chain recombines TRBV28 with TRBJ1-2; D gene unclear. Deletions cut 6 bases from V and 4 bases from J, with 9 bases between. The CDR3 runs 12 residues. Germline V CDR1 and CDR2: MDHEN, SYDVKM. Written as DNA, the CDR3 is TGTGCCAGCAGCCCCCTTGGCTATGGCTACACCTTC. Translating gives CASSPLGYGYTF.

CDR3 sequence reads: CAWSDLGGAGNTIYF. The DNA of the CDR3 is TGTGCCTGGAGTGACCTTGGGGGAGCTGGAAACACCATATATTTT. The chain recombines TRBV30 with TRBJ1-3; D perhaps matches TRBD1 (5 bases). CDR3 size: 15 residues. The V gene's germline CDR1 is GTSNPN and CDR2 SVGIG (reference sequence). V lost 1 base, J lost 2 bases, and 12 bases lay in between.

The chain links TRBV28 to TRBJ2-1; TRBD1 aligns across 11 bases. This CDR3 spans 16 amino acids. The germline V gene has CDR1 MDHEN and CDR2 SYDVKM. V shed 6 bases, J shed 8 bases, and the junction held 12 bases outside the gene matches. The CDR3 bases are TGTGCCAGCAGAATGCCCGGGACAGGGGGGGCCTATGAGCAGTTCTTC. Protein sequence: CASRMPGTGGAYEQFF. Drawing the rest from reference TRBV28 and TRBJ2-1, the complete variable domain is DVKVTQSSRYLVKRTGEKVFLECVQDMDHENMFWYRQDPGLGLRLIYFSYDVKMKEKGDIPEGYSVSREKKERFSLILESASTNQTSMYLCASRMPGTGGAYEQFFGPGTRLTVL.

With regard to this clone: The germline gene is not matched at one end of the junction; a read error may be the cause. The DNA of the CDR3 is TGTGCCAGCAGCTTAGACCCGACCTCCGGGCGAGGGGACTTC. Translated, it gives CASSLDPTSGRGDF. The rearrangement links TRBV11-2 to TRBJ2-7; D tentatively reads TRBD1 or TRBD2 (5 bases each). Germline V gives CDR1 SGHAT, CDR2 FQNNGV. The CDR3 sequence is 14 residues long.

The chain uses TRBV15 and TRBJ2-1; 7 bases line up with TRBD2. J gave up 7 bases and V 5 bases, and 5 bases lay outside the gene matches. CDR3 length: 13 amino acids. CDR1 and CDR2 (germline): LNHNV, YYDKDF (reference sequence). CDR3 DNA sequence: TGTGCCACCAGCTGGGGAGGGGAAAATGAGCAGTTCTTC. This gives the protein CATSWGGENEQFF.

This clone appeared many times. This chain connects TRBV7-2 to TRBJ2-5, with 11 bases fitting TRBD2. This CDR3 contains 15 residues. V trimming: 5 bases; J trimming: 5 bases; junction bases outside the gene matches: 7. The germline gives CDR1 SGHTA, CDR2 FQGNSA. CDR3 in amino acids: CASSTNSGRGETQYF. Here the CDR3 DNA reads TGTGCCAGCAGCACCAATAGCGGGAGGGGGGAGACCCAGTACTTC.

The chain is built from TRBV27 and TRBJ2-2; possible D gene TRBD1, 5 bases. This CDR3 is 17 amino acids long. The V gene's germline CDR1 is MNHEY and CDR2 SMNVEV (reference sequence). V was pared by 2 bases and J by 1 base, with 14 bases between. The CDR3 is CASSLMPARVNTGELFF. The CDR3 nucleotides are TGTGCCAGCAGTTTAATGCCGGCCAGGGTGAACACCGGGGAGCTGTTTTTT.

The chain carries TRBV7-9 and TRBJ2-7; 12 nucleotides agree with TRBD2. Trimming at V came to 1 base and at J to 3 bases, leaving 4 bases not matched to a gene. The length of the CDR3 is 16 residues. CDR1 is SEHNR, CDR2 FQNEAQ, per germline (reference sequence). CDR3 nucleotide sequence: TGTGCCAGCAGCTTAGGGACTAGCGGGGCCTACTACGAGCAGTACTTC. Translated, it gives CASSLGTSGAYYEQYF.

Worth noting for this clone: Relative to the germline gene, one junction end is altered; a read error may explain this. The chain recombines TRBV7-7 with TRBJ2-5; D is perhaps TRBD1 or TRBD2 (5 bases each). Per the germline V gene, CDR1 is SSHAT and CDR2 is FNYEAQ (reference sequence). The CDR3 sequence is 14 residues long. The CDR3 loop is CASSPVGGEETQYF. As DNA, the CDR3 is TGTGCTAGCAGCCCCGTTGGGGGAGAAGAGACCCAGTACTTC.

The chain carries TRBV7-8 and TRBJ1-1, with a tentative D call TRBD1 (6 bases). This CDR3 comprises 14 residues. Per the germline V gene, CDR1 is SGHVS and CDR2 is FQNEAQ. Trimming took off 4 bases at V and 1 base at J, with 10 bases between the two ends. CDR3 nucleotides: TGTGCCAGCAGCTCTACACAGGGGAACACTGAAGCTTTCTTT. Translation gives CASSSTQGNTEAFF.

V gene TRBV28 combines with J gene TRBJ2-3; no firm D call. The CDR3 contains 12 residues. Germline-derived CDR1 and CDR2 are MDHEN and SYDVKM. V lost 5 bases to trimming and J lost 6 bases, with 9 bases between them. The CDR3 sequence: CASSGSRDTQYF. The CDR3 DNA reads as TGTGCCAGCAGTGGTTCGAGGGATACGCAGTATTTT.

CDR3 in DNA: TGTGCCAGCAGTATCCTTCAAGGGAGAGGCCAGGGGAGGATCGGGGAGCTGTTTTTT. Its translation: CASSILQGRGQGRIGELFF. This rearrangement joins TRBV28 to TRBJ2-2; D possibly uses TRBD1 or TRBD2 (6 bases each). The CDR3 sequence is 19 residues long. Deletions cut 5 bases from V and 7 bases from J, with 29 bases between. Per the germline V gene, CDR1 is MDHEN and CDR2 is SYDVKM.

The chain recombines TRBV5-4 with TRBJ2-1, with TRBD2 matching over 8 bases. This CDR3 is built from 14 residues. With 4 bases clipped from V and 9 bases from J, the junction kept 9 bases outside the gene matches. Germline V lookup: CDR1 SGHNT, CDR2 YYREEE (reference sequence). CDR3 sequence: CASSAGGPGIEQFF. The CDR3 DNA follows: TGTGCCAGCAGCGCGGGGGGCCCGGGGATTGAGCAGTTCTTC.

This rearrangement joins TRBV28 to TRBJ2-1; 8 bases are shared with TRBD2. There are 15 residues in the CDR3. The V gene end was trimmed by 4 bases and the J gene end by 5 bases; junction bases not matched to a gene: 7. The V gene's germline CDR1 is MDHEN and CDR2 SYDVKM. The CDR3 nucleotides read TGTGCCAGCAGTTCCCCGGGAGGGCCTAACAATGAGCAGTTCTTC. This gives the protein CASSSPGGPNNEQFF.

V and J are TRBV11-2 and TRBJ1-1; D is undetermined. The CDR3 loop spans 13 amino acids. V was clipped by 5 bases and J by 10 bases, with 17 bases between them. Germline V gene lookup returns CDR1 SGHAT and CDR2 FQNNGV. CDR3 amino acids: CASSPEGWGVAFF. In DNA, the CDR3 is TGTGCCAGCAGCCCAGAAGGGTGGGGTGTAGCTTTCTTT.

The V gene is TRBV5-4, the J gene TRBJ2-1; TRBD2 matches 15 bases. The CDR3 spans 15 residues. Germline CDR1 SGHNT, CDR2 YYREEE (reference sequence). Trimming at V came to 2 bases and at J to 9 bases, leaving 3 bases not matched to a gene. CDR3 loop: CASSLGTSGRREQFF. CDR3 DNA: TGTGCCAGCAGCTTAGGGACTAGCGGGAGGCGTGAGCAGTTCTTC. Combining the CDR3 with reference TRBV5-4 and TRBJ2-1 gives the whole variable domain ETGVTQSPTHLIKTRGQQVTLRCSSQSGHNTVSWYQQALGQGPQFIFQYYREEENGRGNFPPRFSGLQFPNYSSELNVNALELDDSALYLCASSLGTSGRREQFFGPGTRLTVL.

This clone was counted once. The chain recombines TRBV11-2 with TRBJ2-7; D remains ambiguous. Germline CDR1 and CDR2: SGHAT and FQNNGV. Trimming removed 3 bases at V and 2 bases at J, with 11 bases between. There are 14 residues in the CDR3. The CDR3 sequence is CASSFSGLAYEQYF. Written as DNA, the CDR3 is TGTGCCAGCAGCTTCTCAGGATTGGCCTACGAGCAGTACTTC.

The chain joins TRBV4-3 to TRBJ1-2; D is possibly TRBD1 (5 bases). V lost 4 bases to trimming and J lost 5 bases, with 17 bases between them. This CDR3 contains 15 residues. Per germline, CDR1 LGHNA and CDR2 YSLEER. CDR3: CASSPGPGSIYGYTF. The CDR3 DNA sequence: TGCGCCAGCAGCCCGGGGCCAGGGAGTATATATGGCTACACCTTC.

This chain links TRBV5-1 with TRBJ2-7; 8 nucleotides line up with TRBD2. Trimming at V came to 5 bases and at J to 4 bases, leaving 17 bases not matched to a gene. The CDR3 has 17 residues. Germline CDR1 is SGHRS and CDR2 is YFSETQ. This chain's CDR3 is CASRWAQLDSGTYEQYF. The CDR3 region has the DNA TGCGCCAGCAGATGGGCCCAGCTGGATAGCGGGACATACGAGCAGTACTTC.

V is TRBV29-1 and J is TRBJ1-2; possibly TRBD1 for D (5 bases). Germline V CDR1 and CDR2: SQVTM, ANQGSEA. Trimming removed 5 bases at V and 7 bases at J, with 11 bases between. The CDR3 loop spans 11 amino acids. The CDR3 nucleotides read TGCAGCGTTTCCAGTGGGGGTGGCTACACCTTC. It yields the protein CSVSSGGGYTF. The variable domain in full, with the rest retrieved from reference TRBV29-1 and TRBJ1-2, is SAVISQKPSRDICQRGTSLTIQCQVDSQVTMMFWYRQQPGQSLTLIATANQGSEATYESGFVIDKFPISRPNLTFSTLTVSNMSPEDSSIYLCSVSSGGGYTFGSGTRLTVV.

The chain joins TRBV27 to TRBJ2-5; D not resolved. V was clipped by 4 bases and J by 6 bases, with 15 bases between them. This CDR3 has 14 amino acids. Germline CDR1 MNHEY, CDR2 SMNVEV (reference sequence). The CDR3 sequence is CASSSLPGGQTQYF. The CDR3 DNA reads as TGTGCCAGCAGTTCGCTTCCGGGTGGGCAGACCCAGTACTTC.